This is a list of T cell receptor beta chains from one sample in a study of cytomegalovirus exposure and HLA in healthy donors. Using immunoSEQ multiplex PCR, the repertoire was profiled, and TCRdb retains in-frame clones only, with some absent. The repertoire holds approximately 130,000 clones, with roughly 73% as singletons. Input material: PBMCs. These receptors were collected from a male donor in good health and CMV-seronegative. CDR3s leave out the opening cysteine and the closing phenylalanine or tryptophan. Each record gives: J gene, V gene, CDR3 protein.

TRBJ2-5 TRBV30 AWSVGAGGHQTQY
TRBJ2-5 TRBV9 ASSVRSGGGQETQY
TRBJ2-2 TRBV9 ASSTRGQGANTGELF
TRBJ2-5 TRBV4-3 ASSQDSGREQY
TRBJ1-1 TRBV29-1 SASVTGGNTEAF
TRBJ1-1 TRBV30 AWSYSGGYDEAF
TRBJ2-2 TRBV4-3 ASSQRRGGNTGELF
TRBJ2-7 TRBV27 ASSLKPSYEQY
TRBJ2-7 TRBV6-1 ATTTGSPYEQY
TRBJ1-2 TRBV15 ATSREGTVGYGYT
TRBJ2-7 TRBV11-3 ASSLDLGPAYEQY
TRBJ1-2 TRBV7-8 ASSRQDFGGYGYT
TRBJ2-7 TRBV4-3 ASSQVLRTPSYEQY
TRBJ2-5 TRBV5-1 ASSLAGTGVETQY
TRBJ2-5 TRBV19 ASSRGGRETQY
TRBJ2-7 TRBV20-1 SARAPGEQY
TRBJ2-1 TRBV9 ASSTGLAGGREQF